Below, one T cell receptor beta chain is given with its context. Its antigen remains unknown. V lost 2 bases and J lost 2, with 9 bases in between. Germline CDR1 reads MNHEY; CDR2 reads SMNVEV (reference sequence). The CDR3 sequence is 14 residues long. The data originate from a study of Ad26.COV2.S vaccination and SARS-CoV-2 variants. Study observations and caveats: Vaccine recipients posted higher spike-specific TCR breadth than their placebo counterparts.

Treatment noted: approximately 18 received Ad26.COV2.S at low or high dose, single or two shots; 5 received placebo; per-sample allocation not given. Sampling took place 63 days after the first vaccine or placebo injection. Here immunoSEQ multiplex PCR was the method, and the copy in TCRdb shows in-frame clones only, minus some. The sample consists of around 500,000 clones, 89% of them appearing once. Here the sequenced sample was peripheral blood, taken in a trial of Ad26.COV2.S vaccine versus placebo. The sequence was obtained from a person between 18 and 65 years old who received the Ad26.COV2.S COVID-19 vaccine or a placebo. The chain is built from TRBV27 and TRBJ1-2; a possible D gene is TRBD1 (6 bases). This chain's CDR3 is CASSLHRANYGYTF. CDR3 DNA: TGTGCCAGCAGTTTACACAGGGCAAACTATGGCTACACCTTC.